This T cell receptor (beta chain) was profiled in a study of blood T cell repertoires in COVID-19. The wider study: The United States, Italy and Spain provided the acute and convalescent COVID-19 samples. Sources were T cells, B-cell-depleted T cells, or PBMCs; the material itself was cDNA or gDNA.

The CDR3 runs to 18 residues. Per the germline V gene, CDR1 is SGDLS and CDR2 is YYNGEE. The V end was cut by 0 bases, the J end by 1 base, with 18 bases between. Original handling: Reference gene primer amplification yielded estimated nucleated cell counts. Repertoires were generated with immunoSEQ multiplex PCR, while TCRdb's copy carries only in-frame clones and drops some. V, J and clone size were drawn from that table, and D and trimming were deduced from the DNA. The sample yields 13,000 or so clones, nearly 90% seen once. This clone has more than one count but fewer than ten. The sample taken for sequencing was peripheral blood. The V call is TRBV9, the J call TRBJ2-3; tentatively, D is TRBD1 (5 bases). The receptor comes from a human donor with active COVID-19. The donor label of this sample is uncertain. The DNA for the CDR3 is TGTGCCAGCAGCGTAGGTGGGGCCCCTACCGGCGGCACAGATACGCAGTATTTT. Translated: CASSVGGAPTGGTDTQYF.